These T cell receptor beta chains were read from a single sample in a study of CD8 T cells in ankylosing spondylitis. TCRdb reprocessed the 5' RACE reads via MiXCR and lists one record per CDR3 protein. The sample lists around 890,000 distinct CDR3 sequences; about 12% were seen once. The sequenced sample was blood, either unsorted or a sorted T cell fraction (not recorded which). These receptors were collected from a male donor with ankylosing spondylitis. CDR3s include the opening cysteine and the closing phenylalanine or tryptophan. Clone size appears in some rows only: once, few, many, or a class for an expanded clone.

V gene: TRBV4-3
J gene: TRBJ2-5
clone size: many
CDR3 protein: CASSSDRKETQYF

V gene: TRBV20-1
J gene: TRBJ1-3
clone size: few
CDR3 protein: CSAEYRGNTGNTIYF

V gene: TRBV14
J gene: TRBJ2-4
clone size: NA
CDR3 protein: CASSHLSGGGAKNIQYF

V gene: TRBV25-1
J gene: TRBJ2-4
clone size: NA
CDR3 protein: CASSELPHIQYF

V gene: TRBV7-2
J gene: TRBJ2-5
clone size: NA
CDR3 protein: CASSLGGRPETQYF

V gene: TRBV4-3
J gene: TRBJ1-4
clone size: few
CDR3 protein: CASSQEGGWGEKLFF

V gene: TRBV2
J gene: TRBJ2-7
clone size: NA
CDR3 protein: CASSGTSGSGDEQYF

V gene: TRBV12-3/TRBV12-4
J gene: TRBJ1-1
clone size: NA
CDR3 protein: CASSALRDEAFF

V gene: TRBV5-1
J gene: TRBJ2-7
clone size: NA
CDR3 protein: CASSTSGSTSYEQYF

V gene: TRBV7-8
J gene: TRBJ1-5
clone size: many
CDR3 protein: CASSAREGSNQPQHF

V gene: TRBV7-2
J gene: TRBJ1-2
clone size: many
CDR3 protein: CASSLAKGNYGYTF

V gene: TRBV5-1
J gene: TRBJ2-2
clone size: few
CDR3 protein: CASSHKQESTGELFF

V gene: TRBV20-1
J gene: TRBJ2-1
clone size: many
CDR3 protein: CSARARGYNEQFF

V gene: TRBV5-1
J gene: TRBJ2-3
clone size: NA
CDR3 protein: CASSWGSSGATDTQYF

V gene: TRBV11-3
J gene: TRBJ2-5
clone size: few
CDR3 protein: CASSLGTRLQETQYF

V gene: TRBV7-2
J gene: TRBJ2-3
clone size: NA
CDR3 protein: CASSTRQSTDTQYF

V gene: TRBV12-2
J gene: TRBJ2-7
clone size: few
CDR3 protein: CASRLVAGLAGGLGFEQYF

V gene: TRBV5-1
J gene: TRBJ1-1
clone size: NA
CDR3 protein: CASFGQGSKTEAFF

V gene: TRBV20-1
J gene: TRBJ1-5
clone size: NA
CDR3 protein: CSARAASGGWDQPQHF

V gene: TRBV5-6
J gene: TRBJ2-7
clone size: few
CDR3 protein: CASSWDPSLYEQYF

V gene: TRBV5-1
J gene: TRBJ2-5
clone size: NA
CDR3 protein: CASSSQPQETQYF

V gene: TRBV10-3
J gene: TRBJ1-5
clone size: many
CDR3 protein: CAISGSSSNQPQHF

V gene: TRBV5-5
J gene: TRBJ2-3
clone size: many
CDR3 protein: CASSLGASRFTDTQYF

V gene: TRBV6-1
J gene: TRBJ2-1
clone size: NA
CDR3 protein: CASKPGTSDPHEQFF

V gene: TRBV5-1
J gene: TRBJ2-5
clone size: NA
CDR3 protein: CASSLDGNPAETQYF

V gene: TRBV29-1
J gene: TRBJ1-4
clone size: NA
CDR3 protein: CSVTPTGATNEKLFF

V gene: TRBV20-1
J gene: TRBJ2-1
clone size: NA
CDR3 protein: CSARRLASSYNEQFF

V gene: TRBV7-8
J gene: TRBJ2-1
clone size: NA
CDR3 protein: CASSLYSRPYNEQFF

V gene: TRBV5-1
J gene: TRBJ2-2
clone size: few
CDR3 protein: CASSLGQGMPGELFF

V gene: TRBV5-1
J gene: TRBJ2-1
clone size: many
CDR3 protein: CASSLTGTFSGNEQFF

V gene: TRBV7-6
J gene: TRBJ2-1
clone size: NA
CDR3 protein: CASSRFEEQFF

V gene: TRBV4-3
J gene: TRBJ2-3
clone size: few
CDR3 protein: CASSHRGAEDGTQYF

V gene: TRBV7-2
J gene: TRBJ2-3
clone size: NA
CDR3 protein: CASSLGPSVDTQYF

V gene: TRBV5-4
J gene: TRBJ2-4
clone size: few
CDR3 protein: CASSLAKQGDIQYF

V gene: TRBV28
J gene: TRBJ2-7
clone size: NA
CDR3 protein: CASSFVWGSSYEQYF

V gene: TRBV6-5
J gene: TRBJ1-6
clone size: few
CDR3 protein: CASSYPGIDSPLHF

V gene: TRBV27
J gene: TRBJ1-1
clone size: many
CDR3 protein: CASRRGAEAFF

V gene: TRBV7-9
J gene: TRBJ1-2
clone size: NA
CDR3 protein: CASSLSVERPWAGYTF

V gene: TRBV11-2
J gene: TRBJ1-2
clone size: NA
CDR3 protein: CASSLVTAGSGYTF

V gene: TRBV20-1
J gene: TRBJ2-5
clone size: few
CDR3 protein: CSAFLSGVETQYF

V gene: TRBV6-6
J gene: TRBJ2-1
clone size: few
CDR3 protein: CASGTRGEQFF